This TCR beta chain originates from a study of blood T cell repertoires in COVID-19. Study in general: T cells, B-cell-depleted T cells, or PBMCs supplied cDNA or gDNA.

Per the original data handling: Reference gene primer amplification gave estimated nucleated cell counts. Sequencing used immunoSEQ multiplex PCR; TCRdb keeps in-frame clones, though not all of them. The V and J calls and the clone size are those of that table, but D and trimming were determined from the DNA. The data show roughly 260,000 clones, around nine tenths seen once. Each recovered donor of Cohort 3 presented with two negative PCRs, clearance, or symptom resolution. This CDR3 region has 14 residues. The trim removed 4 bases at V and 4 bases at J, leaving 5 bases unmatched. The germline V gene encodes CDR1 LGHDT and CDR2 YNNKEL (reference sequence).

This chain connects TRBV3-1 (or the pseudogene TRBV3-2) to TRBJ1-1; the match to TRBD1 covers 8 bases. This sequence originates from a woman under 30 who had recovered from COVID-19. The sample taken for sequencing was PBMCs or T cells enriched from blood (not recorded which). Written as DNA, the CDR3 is TGTGCCAGCAGCCCTCTTACAGGGGGCACTGAAGCTTTCTTT. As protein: CASSPLTGGTEAFF.